The 5 T cell receptor beta chains listed next were all sequenced from one sample in a study of shared clonotypes between healthy human individuals. TCRdb's copy holds only in-frame clones and misses some; the assay was immunoSEQ multiplex PCR. The sample includes millions of clones, roughly nine tenths of them seen just once. The sample comprised naive CD4+ T cells sorted from blood. Described subset: CD45RA+ positively selected. These receptors originate from a man aged 18 to 29 in good health.

V usage is TRBV27 and J usage is TRBJ1-5; 7 bases align to TRBD1. The trim removed 5 bases at V and 6 bases at J, leaving 7 bases unmatched. Germline loops: CDR1 MNHEY, CDR2 SMNVEV (reference sequence). This CDR3 is built from 14 residues. The CDR3 region has the DNA TGTGCCAGCAGTCCCGGACAGGCCCCTCAGCCCCAGCATTTT. Residues: CASSPGQAPQPQHF.

The V gene is TRBV19, the J gene TRBJ1-4; D gene unclear. Germline V gene data show CDR1 as LNHDA and CDR2 as SQIVND (reference sequence). The CDR3 spans 15 residues. Trimming took off 5 bases at V and 4 bases at J, with 14 bases between the two ends. CDR3 sequence reads: CASSVRLQSNEKLFF. CDR3 coding DNA: TGTGCCAGTAGTGTCCGACTGCAAAGTAATGAAAAACTGTTTTTT.

The chain couples TRBV10-3 to TRBJ2-3; possible D gene TRBD2, 7 bases. Germline assignment: CDR1 ENHRY and CDR2 SYGVKD. CDR3 length: 12 residues. Deletions cut 7 bases from V and 4 bases from J, with 9 bases between. CDR3 amino acids: CAIKGGADTQYF. DNA of the CDR3: TGTGCCATCAAGGGGGGGGCAGATACGCAGTATTTT.

The V and J genes are TRBV28 and TRBJ1-4, with 7 positions matching TRBD1. Trimming at V came to 7 bases and at J to 4 bases, leaving 15 bases not matched to a gene. The CDR3 is made up of 17 amino acids. The germline V gene encodes CDR1 MDHEN and CDR2 SYDVKM. This CDR3 reads CASISQGGNSINEKLFF. In nucleotides, the CDR3 is TGTGCCAGCATCTCCCAGGGGGGGAACAGCATTAATGAAAAACTGTTTTTT.

The chain has TRBV4-3 and TRBJ1-1; TRBD1 matches 12 bases. J gave up 4 bases and V 4 bases, and 4 bases lay outside the gene matches. Per germline, CDR1 LGHNA and CDR2 YSLEER. This CDR3 has 15 amino acids. CDR3 sequence: CASSRLGQGATEAFF. The CDR3 nucleotides are TGCGCCAGCAGCCGCCTGGGACAGGGGGCCACTGAAGCTTTCTTT.